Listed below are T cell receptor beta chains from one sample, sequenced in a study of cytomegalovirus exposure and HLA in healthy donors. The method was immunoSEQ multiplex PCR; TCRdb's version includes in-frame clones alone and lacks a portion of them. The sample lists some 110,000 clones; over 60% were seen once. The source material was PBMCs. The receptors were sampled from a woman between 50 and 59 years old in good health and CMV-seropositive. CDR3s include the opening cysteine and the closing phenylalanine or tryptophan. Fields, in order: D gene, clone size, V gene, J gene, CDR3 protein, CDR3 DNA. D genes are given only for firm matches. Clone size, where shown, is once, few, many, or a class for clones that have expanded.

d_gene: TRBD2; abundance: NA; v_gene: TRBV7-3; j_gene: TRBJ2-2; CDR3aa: CASRIPSGGGPGGELFF; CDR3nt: TGTGCCAGCAGGATCCCCTCGGGGGGGGGCCCTGGCGGGGAGCTGTTTTTT
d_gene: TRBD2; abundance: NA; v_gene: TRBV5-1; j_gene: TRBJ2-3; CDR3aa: CASSLMASGGASDTQYF; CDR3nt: TGCGCCAGCAGCTTGATGGCTAGCGGGGGGGCATCAGATACGCAGTATTTT
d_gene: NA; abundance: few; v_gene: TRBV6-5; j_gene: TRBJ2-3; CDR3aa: CASSSLLGGLTDTQYF; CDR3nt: TGTGCCAGCAGTTCCTTACTCGGCGGGTTAACAGATACGCAGTATTTT
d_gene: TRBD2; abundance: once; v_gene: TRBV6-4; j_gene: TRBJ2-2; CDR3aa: CASKPSGVAGELFF; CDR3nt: TGTGCCAGCAAGCCTAGCGGGGTCGCCGGGGAGCTGTTTTTT
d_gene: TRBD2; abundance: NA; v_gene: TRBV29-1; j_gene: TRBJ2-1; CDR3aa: CSVGGGGPYNEQFF; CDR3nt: TGCAGCGTTGGGGGCGGGGGGCCCTACAATGAGCAGTTCTTC
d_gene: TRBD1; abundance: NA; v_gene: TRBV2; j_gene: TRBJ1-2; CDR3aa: CASLTGFNGYTF; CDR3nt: TGTGCCAGCCTGACAGGGTTCAATGGCTACACCTTC
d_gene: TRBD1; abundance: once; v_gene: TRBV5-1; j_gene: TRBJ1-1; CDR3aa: CASSFGTGGTEAFF; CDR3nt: TGCGCCAGCAGCTTCGGGACAGGGGGAACTGAAGCTTTCTTT
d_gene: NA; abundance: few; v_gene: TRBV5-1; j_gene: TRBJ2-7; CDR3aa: CASSLQGPEQYF; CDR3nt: TGCGCCAGCAGCCTACAGGGTCCCGAGCAGTACTTC
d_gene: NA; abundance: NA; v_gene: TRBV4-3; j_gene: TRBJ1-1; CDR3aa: CASSVEQGYTEAFF; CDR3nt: TGCGCCAGCAGCGTGGAGCAGGGGTACACTGAAGCTTTCTTT
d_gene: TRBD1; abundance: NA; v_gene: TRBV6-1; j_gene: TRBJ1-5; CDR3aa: CASRETGGVGQPQHF; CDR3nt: TGTGCCAGCAGGGAGACAGGGGGCGTTGGGCAGCCCCAGCATTTT
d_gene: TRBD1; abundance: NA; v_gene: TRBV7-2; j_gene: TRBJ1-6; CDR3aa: CASSEYRGNSPLHF; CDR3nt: TGTGCCAGCAGCGAATACAGGGGGAATTCACCCCTCCACTTT
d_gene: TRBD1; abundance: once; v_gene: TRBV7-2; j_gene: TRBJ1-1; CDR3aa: CASRAGQGLNTEAFF; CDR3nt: TGTGCCAGCAGGGCCGGACAGGGGTTGAACACTGAAGCTTTCTTT
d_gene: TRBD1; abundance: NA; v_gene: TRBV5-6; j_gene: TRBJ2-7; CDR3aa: CASSLPGQDSSDEQYF; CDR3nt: TGTGCCAGCAGCTTGCCGGGACAGGATTCTTCTGACGAGCAGTACTTC
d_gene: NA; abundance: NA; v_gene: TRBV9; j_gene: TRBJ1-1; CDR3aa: CASSVQGNTEAFF; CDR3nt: TGTGCCAGCAGCGTACAGGGGAACACTGAAGCTTTCTTT
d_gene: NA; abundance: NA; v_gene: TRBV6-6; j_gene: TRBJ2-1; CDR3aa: CASSPYNEQFF; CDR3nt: TGTGCCAGCAGTCCGTACAATGAGCAGTTCTTC
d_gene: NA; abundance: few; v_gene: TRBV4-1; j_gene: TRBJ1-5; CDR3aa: CASSQGFAVSNQPQHF; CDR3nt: TGCGCCAGCAGCCAAGGATTTGCGGTTAGCAATCAGCCCCAGCATTTT
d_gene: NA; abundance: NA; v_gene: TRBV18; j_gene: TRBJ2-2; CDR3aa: CASSPLIGALATGELFF; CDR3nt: TGTGCCAGCTCACCACTTATAGGGGCCCTCGCCACCGGGGAGCTGTTTTTT
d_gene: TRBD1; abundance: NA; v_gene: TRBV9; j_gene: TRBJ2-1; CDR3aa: CASSVGGTGLGYEQFF; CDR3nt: TGTGCCAGCAGCGTAGGGGGGACAGGCCTCGGCTATGAGCAGTTCTTC
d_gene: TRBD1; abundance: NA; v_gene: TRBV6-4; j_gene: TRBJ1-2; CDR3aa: CASQLSGQGAFGGYTF; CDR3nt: TGTGCCAGCCAACTCTCGGGGCAGGGGGCTTTTGGCGGCTACACCTTC
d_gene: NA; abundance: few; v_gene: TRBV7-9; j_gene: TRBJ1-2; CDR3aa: CASSSTALGYGYTF; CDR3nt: TGTGCCAGCAGCTCGACAGCCTTGGGCTATGGCTACACCTTC
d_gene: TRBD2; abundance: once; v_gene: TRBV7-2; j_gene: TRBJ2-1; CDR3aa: CASSSGVAGPYNEQFF; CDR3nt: TGTGCCAGCAGCTCCGGGGTAGCGGGGCCCTACAATGAGCAGTTCTTC
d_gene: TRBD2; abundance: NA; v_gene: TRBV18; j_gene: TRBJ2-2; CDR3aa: CASSLKGSGTNTGELFF; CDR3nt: TGTGCCAGCTCCCTTAAGGGTAGCGGGACGAACACCGGGGAGCTGTTTTTT
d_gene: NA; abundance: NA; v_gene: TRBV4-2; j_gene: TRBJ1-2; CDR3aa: CASSQAGGANYGYTF; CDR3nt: TGTGCCAGCAGCCAAGCAGGAGGAGCTAACTATGGCTACACCTTC
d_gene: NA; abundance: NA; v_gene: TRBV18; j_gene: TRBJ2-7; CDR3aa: CASSPPGGASYEQYF; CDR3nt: TGTGCCAGCTCACCACCGGGTGGGGCCAGCTACGAGCAGTACTTC
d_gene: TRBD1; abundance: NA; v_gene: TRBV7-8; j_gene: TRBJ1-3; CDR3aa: CASSPLAGTGSGNTIYF; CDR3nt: TGTGCCAGCAGTCCACTTGCCGGGACAGGCTCTGGAAACACCATATATTTT
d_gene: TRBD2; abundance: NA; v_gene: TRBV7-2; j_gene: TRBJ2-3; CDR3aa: CASNPGLATDTQYF; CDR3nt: TGTGCCAGCAACCCCGGACTAGCCACAGATACGCAGTATTTT
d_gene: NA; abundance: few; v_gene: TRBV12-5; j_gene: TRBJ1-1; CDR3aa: CASAMNTEAFF; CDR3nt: TGTGCTAGTGCCATGAACACTGAAGCTTTCTTT
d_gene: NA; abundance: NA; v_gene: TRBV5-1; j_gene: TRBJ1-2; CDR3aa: CASSLAPTGYGYTF; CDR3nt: TGCGCCAGCAGCTTGGCCCCAACGGGGTATGGCTACACCTTC
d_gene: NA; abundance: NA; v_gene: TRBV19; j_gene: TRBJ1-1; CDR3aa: CASSMIGQGKVEAFF; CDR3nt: TGTGCCAGTAGTATGATTGGGCAGGGGAAGGTTGAAGCTTTCTTT
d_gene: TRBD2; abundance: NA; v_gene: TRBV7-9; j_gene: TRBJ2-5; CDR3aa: CASSLLAGGVEQYF; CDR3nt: TGTGCCAGCAGCTTACTAGCGGGGGGAGTTGAGCAGTACTTC
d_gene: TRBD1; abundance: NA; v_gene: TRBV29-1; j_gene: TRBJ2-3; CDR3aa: CSVATGVATDTQYF; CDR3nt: TGCAGCGTCGCGACAGGGGTGGCGACAGATACGCAGTATTTT
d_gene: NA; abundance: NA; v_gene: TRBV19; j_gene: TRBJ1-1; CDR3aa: CASSGPGGTVDEAFF; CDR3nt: TGTGCCAGTAGCGGCCCAGGAGGGACCGTCGATGAAGCTTTCTTT
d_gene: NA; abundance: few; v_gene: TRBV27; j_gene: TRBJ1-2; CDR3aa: CASSSHVGGNYGYTF; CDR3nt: TGTGCCAGCAGTTCTCACGTTGGGGGGAACTATGGCTACACCTTC
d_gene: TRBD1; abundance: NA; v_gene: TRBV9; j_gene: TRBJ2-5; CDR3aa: CASSPDRGRETQYF; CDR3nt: TGTGCCAGCAGCCCCGACAGGGGGCGTGAGACCCAGTACTTC